The source of this TCR beta chain is a study of blood T cell repertoires in COVID-19. In the study overall: Samples of COVID-19 (acute and convalescent) were obtained from the United States, Italy and Spain. T cells, B-cell-depleted T cells, or PBMCs supplied cDNA or gDNA.

The ends were cut back, 4 bases at V and 4 bases at J, with 10 bases in the middle. CDR1 is WNHNN, CDR2 SYGVQD, per germline (reference sequence). The CDR3 covers 13 residues. As handled by the study authors: Counts of nucleated cells, estimated from reference gene primer amplification, were obtained. This table comes from immunoSEQ multiplex PCR, and its TCRdb copy is limited to in-frame clones, with some not included. That table furnishes V, J and clone size, whereas the DNA furnished D and trimming. The sample shows under 250,000 clones, about four fifths of them seen only once. The source of this sequence is a man aged 40-49 years with active or convalescent COVID-19. The sample taken for sequencing was peripheral blood. V usage is TRBV10-1 and J usage is TRBJ1-1; no clear D. The CDR3 spells CASSGTLSTEAFF. CDR3 nucleotides: TGCGCCAGCAGTGGGACTTTGAGCACTGAAGCTTTCTTT.